Given below is one T cell receptor (beta chain) in context. The record originates from a study of blood T cell repertoires in COVID-19. Here immunoSEQ multiplex PCR was the method, and the copy in TCRdb shows in-frame clones only, minus some. The sample yields hundreds of thousands of clones, 88% seen once. The V and J ends lost 2 bases and 7 bases, in that order; junction bases with no gene match: 7. The CDR3 extends over 15 amino acids. Germline V lookup: CDR1 LNHNV, CDR2 YYDKDF (reference sequence). This chain connects TRBV15 to TRBJ1-5, with TRBD1 identical over 8 bases. The sequence was obtained from a woman aged 70 to 79 with COVID-19, enrolled during active disease. What was sequenced was peripheral blood. CDR3 amino acids: CATSRKTGAPQPQHF. The CDR3 coding sequence is TGTGCCACCAGCAGAAAGACAGGGGCCCCCCAGCCCCAGCATTTT.